This T cell receptor (beta chain) was identified in a study of T-cell reconstitution after alpha-beta-depleted transplantation in children. General study findings and limits: High day-60 TCRbeta diversity in some patients came from surviving recipient T cells and thymic progenitors. Newly produced T cells mostly accounted for T-cell counts and diversity one year post-transplant.

A library of TCRbeta sequences, prepared with unique molecular identifiers, was generated. In TCRdb, the PCR reads were re-called with MiXCR into one record per CDR3 protein. The sample carries under 450,000 distinct CDR3 sequences, 15% to 20% recorded once. Germline-derived CDR1 and CDR2 are SGHKS and YYEKEE (reference sequence). This CDR3 is 14 amino acids long. As regards this clonotype: Antigen: not known. An end of the junction does not agree with germline; a read error may underlie this.

The clonotype originates from a boy younger than two who had a stem cell transplant for Wiskott-Aldrich syndrome, so the T cells may come from the graft donor. The chain recombines TRBV5-5 with TRBJ2-2; D gene uncertain. The sample consisted of PBMCs, mostly from graft donor cells, taken 360 days after TCRalphabeta/CD19-depleted stem cell transplant. CDR3 sequence (DNA): TGTGCCATCAGCCCGGAGCTCCCCTGCTGGGAGCTGTTTTTT. Translated: CAISPELPCWELFF. The whole variable domain, remainder taken from reference TRBV5-5 and TRBJ2-2, is DAGVTQSPTHLIKTRGQQVTLRCSPISGHKSVSWYQQVLGQGPQFIFQYYEKEERGRGNFPDRFSARQFPNYSSELNVNALLLGDSALYLCAISPELPCWELFFGEGSRLTVL.